The sequence of this T cell receptor (beta chain) was determined in a study of T cells in Graves' hyperthyroidism and ophthalmopathy. In its sample, this clonotype was seen many times. The target antigen is unknown. Amplification of TCR beta CDR3 regions was performed using RNA transcripts as template. In the first-round RT-PCR of the TCR CDR3, the HTBI primer set was used. Using its own MiXCR run on the multiplex PCR reads, TCRdb lists one record per CDR3 protein. The profile shows roughly 350,000 distinct CDR3 sequences, roughly 15% of them singletons. Regarding the study as a whole: In the blood, most expanded thyroid clonotypes above 0.001 appeared as well. The model predicted ophthalmopathy a median approximately 6.3 months before onset.

The CDR3 sequence is 15 residues long. V lost 0 bases, J lost 6 bases, and 4 bases stayed unmatched. Germline CDR1 is SGHRS and CDR2 is YFSETQ. Those patients with uncontrolled infection, other autoimmune disease, pregnancy or lactation were excluded. The receptor comes from a woman between 25 and 40 years old with Graves' ophthalmopathy. The specimen sequenced was blood. The rearrangement uses TRBV5-1 and TRBJ1-5; 9 bases align to TRBD1. CDR3 residues: CASSLGDRVGQPQHF. The CDR3 DNA sequence: TGCGCCAGCAGCTTGGGGGACAGGGTCGGTCAGCCCCAGCATTTT.